This T cell receptor beta chain was observed in a study of shared clonotypes between healthy human individuals. This clone was recorded once. CDR1 is ENHRY and CDR2 is SYGVKD in the germline V gene. Trimming cost V 2 bases and J 2 bases, with 10 bases left between them. The CDR3 is 14 residues long. Here immunoSEQ multiplex PCR was the method, and the copy in TCRdb shows in-frame clones only, minus some. In the table there are around 1.1 million clones, 75% to 80% of which are singletons. The sample was memory CD4+ T cells from PBMCs. The subset here: CD45RA-negative fraction. The receptor comes from a young man in good health. Some clones in this sample may be carry-over from other donors' samples. The V and J genes are TRBV10-3 and TRBJ2-7, with D possibly being TRBD1 (6 bases). The CDR3 nucleotides read TGTGCCATCAGTGAGCAGGGGTCTACCTACGAGCAGTACTTC. Its protein is CAISEQGSTYEQYF.